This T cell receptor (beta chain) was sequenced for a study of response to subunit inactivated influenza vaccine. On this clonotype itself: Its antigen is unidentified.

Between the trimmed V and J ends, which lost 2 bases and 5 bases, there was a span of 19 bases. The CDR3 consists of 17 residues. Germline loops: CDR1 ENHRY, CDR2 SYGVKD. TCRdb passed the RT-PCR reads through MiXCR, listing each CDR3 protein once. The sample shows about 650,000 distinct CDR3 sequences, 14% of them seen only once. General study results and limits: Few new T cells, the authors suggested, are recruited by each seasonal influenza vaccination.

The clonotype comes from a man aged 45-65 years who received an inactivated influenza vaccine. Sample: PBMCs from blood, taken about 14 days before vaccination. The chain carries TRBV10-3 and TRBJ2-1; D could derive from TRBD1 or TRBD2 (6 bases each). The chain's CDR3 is CAISEPQGRSSNNEQFF. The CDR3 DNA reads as TGTGCCATCAGTGAGCCCCAGGGGAGGTCTTCGAACAATGAGCAGTTCTTC.